The next 28 T cell receptor beta chains were all read from a single sample in a study of cytomegalovirus exposure and HLA in healthy donors. The PCR made use of 60 Vbeta and 13 Jbeta primers. TCRdb's table, derived via immunoSEQ multiplex PCR, lists solely in-frame clones and lacks some. Reported are tens of thousands of clones; the ten largest clones contain about 2.2%. The sample comprised PBMCs. All receptors come from a female donor in good health and CMV-seronegative.

The rearrangement uses TRBV19 and TRBJ1-2; 7 positions agree with TRBD1. The J segment lost 5 bases and the V segment lost 6 bases, leaving 3 bases of the junction unmatched. Germline V lookup: CDR1 LNHDA, CDR2 SQIVND (reference sequence). This CDR3 is 12 amino acids long. Here the CDR3 DNA reads TGTGCCAGTAGGAAGACAGGGTATGGCTACACCTTC. Protein: CASRKTGYGYTF.

The rearrangement links TRBV7-9 to TRBJ2-7; 8 nucleotides line up with TRBD1. This CDR3 comprises 16 residues. V lost 2 bases, J lost 5 bases, and 11 bases stayed unmatched. Germline CDR1 SEHNR, CDR2 FQNEAQ (reference sequence). This CDR3 reads CASSLRRTGKSNEQYF. Here the CDR3 DNA reads TGTGCCAGCAGCTTAAGACGGACAGGGAAGAGCAACGAGCAGTACTTC.

The rearrangement uses TRBV18 and TRBJ2-7; TRBD2 agrees at 16 bases. V was pared by 3 bases and J by 6 bases, with 11 bases of the junction left unmatched. In germline, CDR1 is KGHSH, CDR2 LQKENI. The CDR3 runs 18 residues. The CDR3 loop reads CASSPVPGLAGGPGEQYF. CDR3 coding DNA: TGTGCCAGCTCACCCGTCCCGGGACTAGCGGGAGGGCCGGGCGAGCAGTACTTC. Drawing the rest from reference TRBV18 and TRBJ2-7, the complete variable domain is NAGVMQNPRHLVRRRGQEARLRCSPMKGHSHVYWYRQLPEEGLKFMVYLQKENIIDESGMPKERFSAEFPKEGPSILRIQQVVRGDSAAYFCASSPVPGLAGGPGEQYFGPGTRLTVT.

The chain recombines TRBV5-4 with TRBJ2-5, with 9 positions matching TRBD1. The CDR3 loop spans 15 amino acids. The V and J ends lost 0 bases and 3 bases, in that order; junction bases with no gene match: 3. CDR1 and CDR2 (germline): SGHNT, YYREEE (reference sequence). CDR3 DNA sequence: TGTGCCAGCAGCTTGGGACAGGGGGAAGAAGAGACCCAGTACTTC. Protein: CASSLGQGEEETQYF. Combining the CDR3 with reference TRBV5-4 and TRBJ2-5 gives the whole variable domain ETGVTQSPTHLIKTRGQQVTLRCSSQSGHNTVSWYQQALGQGPQFIFQYYREEENGRGNFPPRFSGLQFPNYSSELNVNALELDDSALYLCASSLGQGEEETQYFGPGTRLLVL.

The rearrangement links TRBV27 to TRBJ2-1, with D unclear. The CDR3 runs 14 residues. Trimming cost V 5 bases and J 3 bases, with 11 bases left between them. CDR1 MNHEY and CDR2 SMNVEV come from the germline V gene (reference sequence). The CDR3 spells CASSPLPLYNEQFF. The CDR3 bases are TGTGCCAGCAGTCCCCTTCCCCTCTACAATGAGCAGTTCTTC.

The V gene is TRBV18, the J gene TRBJ1-1; TRBD1 matches 8 bases. Looked up from germline, CDR1 is KGHSH and CDR2 is LQKENI. The CDR3 has 14 amino acids. V trimming: 2 bases; J trimming: 8 bases; junction bases outside the gene matches: 7. As DNA, the CDR3 is TGTGCCAGCTCACCAGCAACAGGGGGGCGCGAAGCTTTCTTT. Amino acid sequence: CASSPATGGREAFF. The whole variable domain, remainder taken from reference TRBV18 and TRBJ1-1, is NAGVMQNPRHLVRRRGQEARLRCSPMKGHSHVYWYRQLPEEGLKFMVYLQKENIIDESGMPKERFSAEFPKEGPSILRIQQVVRGDSAAYFCASSPATGGREAFFGQGTRLTVV.

This chain connects TRBV14 to TRBJ1-1, with a possible D match to TRBD1 (6 bases). CDR1 and CDR2 (germline): SGHDN, FVKESK. V was shortened by 6 bases and J by 1 base, with 12 bases between the two germline ends. The CDR3 contains 14 residues. CDR3 DNA: TGTGCCAGCAGGCCACAGGGACGGAACACTGAAGCTTTCTTT. Translation: CASRPQGRNTEAFF.

The V and J genes are TRBV11-2 and TRBJ2-7; possibly TRBD2 for D (6 bases). The CDR3 consists of 14 residues. Germline V gene lookup returns CDR1 SGHAT and CDR2 FQNNGV. V lost 5 bases and J lost 3, with 14 bases in between. CDR3 in DNA: TGTGCCAGCAGCGCCTTGGCGGGACGCTACGAGCAGTACTTC. Translation: CASSALAGRYEQYF.

The V and J genes are TRBV30 and TRBJ1-5; D gene ambiguous. The V and J ends lost 0 bases and 3 bases respectively, with 12 bases between them. This CDR3 contains 15 residues. Per the germline V gene, CDR1 is GTSNPN and CDR2 is SVGIG (reference sequence). The CDR3, as DNA: TGTGCCTGGAGTGTACCCCAACACGTCAATCAGCCCCAGCATTTT. Protein product: CAWSVPQHVNQPQHF.

V and J are TRBV2 and TRBJ1-5; 7 nucleotides agree with TRBD1. The V segment lost 5 bases and the J segment 7 bases; nucleotides outside the gene matches: 11. The CDR3 is 15 residues long. Germline V gene data show CDR1 as SNHLY and CDR2 as FYNNEI. Here the CDR3 reads CASSYTTGADQPQHF. The DNA for the CDR3 is TGTGCCAGCAGTTATACCACAGGGGCAGACCAGCCCCAGCATTTT.

This rearrangement joins TRBV5-8 to TRBJ1-6; maybe TRBD1 (5 bases). The CDR3 runs to 12 residues. Between the trimmed V and J ends, which lost 3 bases and 7 bases, there was a span of 5 bases. From germline, CDR1 is SGHTS and CDR2 YDEGEE. The CDR3 loop reads CASSSGNSPLHF. The CDR3 bases are TGTGCCAGCAGCTCAGGGAATTCACCCCTCCACTTT. Variable domain in full (rest from reference TRBV5-8 and TRBJ1-6): EAGVTQSPTHLIKTRGQQATLRCSPISGHTSVYWYQQALGLGLQFLLWYDEGEERNRGNFPPRFSGRQFPNYSSELNVNALELEDSALYLCASSSGNSPLHFGNGTRLTVT.

The V call is TRBV7-9, the J call TRBJ1-2; perhaps TRBD1 as D (6 bases). The V end was cut by 5 bases, the J end by 7 bases, with 14 bases between. Germline-derived CDR1 and CDR2 are SEHNR and FQNEAQ (reference sequence). The CDR3 extends over 13 amino acids. The CDR3 region has the DNA TGTGCCAGCAGCCAATCAGGGGTGGGTGGCTACACCTTC. Protein sequence: CASSQSGVGGYTF.

The gene calls are TRBV2 and TRBJ2-5, with 10 bases lining up with TRBD1. CDR1 is SNHLY and CDR2 is FYNNEI in the germline V gene. The CDR3 is 14 residues long. The V gene end was trimmed by 4 bases and the J gene end by 7 bases; junction bases not matched to a gene: 6. The CDR3 region is CASSARTGGGTQYF. The DNA for the CDR3 is TGTGCCAGCAGTGCCCGGACAGGGGGAGGGACCCAGTACTTC. Drawing the rest from reference TRBV2 and TRBJ2-5, the complete variable domain is EPEVTQTPSHQVTQMGQEVILRCVPISNHLYFYWYRQILGQKVEFLVSFYNNEISEKSEIFDDQFSVERPDGSNFTLKIRSTKLEDSAMYFCASSARTGGGTQYFGPGTRLLVL.

This rearrangement joins TRBV2 to TRBJ1-5; D might be TRBD1 (5 bases). CDR3 length: 15 amino acids. V dropped 4 bases and J dropped 0 bases, with 10 bases sitting between them. Germline assignment: CDR1 SNHLY and CDR2 FYNNEI. The CDR3 bases are TGTGCCAGCAGTGGGGGCACCAATAGCAATCAGCCCCAGCATTTT. Residues: CASSGGTNSNQPQHF.

The chain carries TRBV4-2 and TRBJ1-2; the D is unclear. Germline-derived CDR1 and CDR2 are LGHNA and YNFKEQ. V was trimmed by 7 bases and J by 8 bases, leaving 14 bases between them. This CDR3 is built from 12 residues. The DNA for the CDR3 is TGTGCCAGCAACACTTACGGGAGAGGCTACACCTTC. This sequence encodes CASNTYGRGYTF.

The rearrangement uses TRBV30 and TRBJ1-5; TRBD1 is a possible D gene (5 bases). V lost 5 bases and J 7 bases, leaving 15 bases between the germline ends. The CDR3 loop spans 13 amino acids. The germline V gene encodes CDR1 GTSNPN and CDR2 SVGIG (reference sequence). CDR3: CAWGEGIGQPQHF. CDR3 nucleotide sequence: TGTGCCTGGGGGGAGGGGATAGGGCAGCCCCAGCATTTT.

The V and J genes are TRBV29-1 and TRBJ1-1, with unresolved D. Germline CDR1 reads SQVTM; CDR2 reads ANQGSEA. The V end lost 4 bases, the J end lost 4 bases, and 10 bases lay between the germline ends. CDR3 length: 12 amino acids. CDR3 residues: CSVGPLSTEAFF. The CDR3 region has the DNA TGCAGCGTTGGCCCTCTGAGCACTGAAGCTTTCTTT.

V and J are TRBV29-1 and TRBJ1-1; D is unresolved. The germline V and J ends were trimmed by 8 bases and 4 bases, with 11 bases remaining between them. The germline CDR1 and CDR2 sequences are SQVTM and ANQGSEA. This CDR3 is 11 amino acids long. For the CDR3, the DNA is TGCAGCTCGAAAAGTAGCACTGAAGCTTTCTTT. This translates into CSSKSSTEAFF. Supplemented by reference TRBV29-1 and TRBJ1-1, the full variable domain reads SAVISQKPSRDICQRGTSLTIQCQVDSQVTMMFWYRQQPGQSLTLIATANQGSEATYESGFVIDKFPISRPNLTFSTLTVSNMSPEDSSIYLCSSKSSTEAFFGQGTRLTVV.

The CDR3 DNA sequence: TGTGCCAGCAGCCAACTTGGACGGGGGCAGTTCTTC. Its protein is CASSQLGRGQFF. The V call is TRBV4-2, the J call TRBJ2-1; a weak D match, TRBD2 (5 bases). Looked up from germline, CDR1 is LGHNA and CDR2 is YNFKEQ. CDR3 length: 12 amino acids. Trimming shortened V by 2 bases and J by 12 bases, and 11 bases separated the two germline ends.

The chain combines TRBV6-6 with TRBJ1-4; the D gene is possibly TRBD1 (6 bases). The CDR3 length is 13 residues. V was trimmed by 10 bases and J by 8 bases, leaving 17 bases between them. Germline CDR1 MNHNY, CDR2 SVGAGI (reference sequence). CDR3 loop: CATQLPGVEKLFF. The CDR3 nucleotides are TGTGCCACACAACTCCCAGGGGTCGAAAAACTGTTTTTT.

The chain combines TRBV4-1 with TRBJ1-2; tentative D call: TRBD1 (6 bases). V was pared by 1 base and J by 3 bases, with 12 bases between. This CDR3 has 15 residues. Germline V CDR1 and CDR2: MGHRA, YSYEKL. In nucleotides, the CDR3 is TGCGCCAGCAGCCAAGCAACAGGGCTCGACTATGGCTACACCTTC. Its translation is CASSQATGLDYGYTF.

This chain links TRBV30 with TRBJ1-1; D perhaps matches TRBD1 (5 bases). V lost 3 bases and J lost 4, with 21 bases in between. The CDR3 totals 16 residues. The germline V gene encodes CDR1 GTSNPN and CDR2 SVGIG (reference sequence). CDR3 amino acids: CAWRNIRDRGGTEAFF. Here the CDR3 DNA reads TGTGCCTGGAGGAACATCCGGGATCGGGGGGGCACTGAAGCTTTCTTT. Using reference TRBV30 and TRBJ1-1 for the parts outside the CDR3, the full variable domain is SQTIHQWPATLVQPVGSPLSLECTVEGTSNPNLYWYRQAAGRGLQLLFYSVGIGQISSEVPQNLSASRPQDRQFILSSKKLLLSDSGFYLCAWRNIRDRGGTEAFFGQGTRLTVV.

The chain has TRBV5-1 and TRBJ2-1; 9 nucleotides align to TRBD2. Germline V CDR1 and CDR2: SGHRS, YFSETQ. The V segment lost 6 bases and the J segment 7 bases; nucleotides outside the gene matches: 8. This CDR3 region has 14 residues. This chain's CDR3 is CASTVASGTNEQFF. In nucleotides, the CDR3 is TGCGCCAGCACGGTGGCTAGCGGGACAAATGAGCAGTTCTTC.

J is TRBJ2-3 and V is TRBV5-4; 9 bases are a match to TRBD2. The CDR3 loop spans 16 amino acids. CDR1 is SGHNT and CDR2 is YYREEE in the germline V gene (reference sequence). The V and J ends lost 2 bases and 2 bases, in that order; junction bases with no gene match: 6. The DNA of the CDR3 is TGTGCCAGCAGCTTTGAGAAGCGGGGGGCCACAGATACGCAGTATTTT. Translating it yields CASSFEKRGATDTQYF.

This chain uses TRBV30 with TRBJ2-3; 11 nucleotides align to TRBD2. V trimming: 3 bases; J trimming: 4 bases; junction bases outside the gene matches: 3. Germline V CDR1 and CDR2: GTSNPN, SVGIG (reference sequence). CDR3 length: 14 amino acids. CDR3 DNA sequence: TGTGCCTGGAGACTAGCGGGAGCGGCAGATACGCAGTATTTT. It translates to CAWRLAGAADTQYF. The complete variable domain, with remaining parts taken from reference TRBV30 and TRBJ2-3, reads SQTIHQWPATLVQPVGSPLSLECTVEGTSNPNLYWYRQAAGRGLQLLFYSVGIGQISSEVPQNLSASRPQDRQFILSSKKLLLSDSGFYLCAWRLAGAADTQYFGPGTRLTVL.

This chain links TRBV6-1 with TRBJ2-1; D is undetermined. From germline, CDR1 is MNHNS and CDR2 SASEGT. There are 12 residues in the CDR3. V dropped 2 bases and J dropped 4 bases, with 3 bases sitting between them. The CDR3: CASSESYNEQFF. The CDR3 DNA follows: TGTGCCAGCAGTGAATCGTACAATGAGCAGTTCTTC.

The chain recombines TRBV5-1 with TRBJ2-3, with D uncertain. The CDR3 is 14 residues long. Germline V CDR1 and CDR2: SGHRS, YFSETQ. Trimming removed 4 bases at V and 2 bases at J, with 11 bases between. The CDR3 nucleotides are TGCGCCAGCAGCGCCGCGCCCTACACAGATACGCAGTATTTT. Its protein product is CASSAAPYTDTQYF.

This chain links TRBV5-6 with TRBJ1-6; D call uncertain. The CDR3 loop spans 16 amino acids. V dropped 0 bases and J dropped 2 bases, with 9 bases sitting between them. Germline CDR1 reads SGHDT; CDR2 reads YYEEEE. CDR3: CASSLGRLTYNSPLHF. In DNA, the CDR3 is TGTGCCAGCAGCTTGGGTCGGTTAACCTATAATTCACCCCTCCACTTT.